The sequence of this TCR beta chain was determined in a study of a mutant IDH1 vaccine in newly diagnosed glioma. The time point here: week 35, safety follow-up. A 20-mer mutant IDH1 peptide at 300 ug was injected subcutaneously with topical imiquimod. Donor tumors were new WHO grade 3 or 4 IDH1-mutant, ATRX-lost astrocytomas. Measured with immunoSEQ multiplex PCR; TCRdb has only the in-frame clones, and not every one. Among 30,000 to 40,000 clones, around 84% were seen once, and the ten largest hold approximately 6.9%. This clone has a handful of counts. What it binds is not known. The sample here was PBMCs, taken from a glioma patient whose treatment included an IDH1 peptide vaccine. The TCR was taken from a woman younger than 35 with glioma.

CDR3 in DNA: TGTGCCATCAGTGACCCTCGGGACAGAGCACAAGAAGCTTTCTTT. Translation: CAISDPRDRAQEAFF. This chain connects TRBV10-3 to TRBJ1-1; 7 nucleotides match TRBD1. The germline CDR1 and CDR2 sequences are ENHRY and SYGVKD. The trim removed 3 bases at V and 8 bases at J, leaving 12 bases unmatched. This CDR3 comprises 15 residues.